Included here is one TCR beta chain sequence, with context. Its antigen is currently unknown. Russia was home to the donors, healthy Caucasian individuals aged roughly 6 to 100. The data were taken from a study of blood T cells in healthy people across ages. Study results and caveats: The study found TCR beta diversity correlated strongly with naive T cell percentage.

For the second PCR, which ran for 7 to 11 cycles, a sample-barcoded 5' primer and a J-beta primer mix were used. Each of the cDNA molecules was tagged by a template-switch adaptor with 12 random nucleotides. Using its own MiXCR run on the 5' RACE reads, TCRdb lists one record per CDR3 protein. The table includes a few hundred thousand distinct CDR3 sequences, about 25% detected once. Germline CDR1 is SNHLY and CDR2 is FYNNEI. The CDR3 has 14 residues. V lost 4 bases to trimming and J lost 7 bases, with 14 bases between them. Material: blood. The clonotype originates from a woman in her sixties or seventies in good health. This rearrangement joins TRBV2 to TRBJ1-5, with D unclear. CDR3 sequence reads: CASSAGIGVQPQHF. In DNA, the CDR3 is TGTGCCAGCAGTGCTGGTATTGGGGTCCAGCCCCAGCATTTT.